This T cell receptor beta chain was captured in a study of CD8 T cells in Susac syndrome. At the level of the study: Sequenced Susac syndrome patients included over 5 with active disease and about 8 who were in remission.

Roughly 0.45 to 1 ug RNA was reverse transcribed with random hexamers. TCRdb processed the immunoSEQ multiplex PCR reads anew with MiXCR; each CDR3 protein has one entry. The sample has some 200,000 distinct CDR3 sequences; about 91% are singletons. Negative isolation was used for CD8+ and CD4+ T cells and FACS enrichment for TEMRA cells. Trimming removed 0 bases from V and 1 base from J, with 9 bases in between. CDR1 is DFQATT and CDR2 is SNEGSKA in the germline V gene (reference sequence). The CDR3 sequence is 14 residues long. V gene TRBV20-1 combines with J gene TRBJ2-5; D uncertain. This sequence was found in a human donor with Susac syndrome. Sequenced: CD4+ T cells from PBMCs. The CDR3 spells CSARDLQIQETQYF. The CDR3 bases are TGCAGTGCTAGAGACCTACAGATCCAAGAGACCCAGTACTTC.